These 13 T cell receptor beta chains were all obtained from the same sample, sequenced in a study of blood T cell repertoires in COVID-19. Libraries were prepared by immunoSEQ multiplex PCR; TCRdb keeps only in-frame clonotypes and omits some of them. The sample holds nearly 110,000 clones; approximately 88% are singletons and the top ten take approximately 5%. The sample was peripheral blood. All receptors come from a man aged 35 to 55 with active or convalescent COVID-19.

The gene calls are TRBV5-8 and TRBJ2-3, with TRBD1 as a possible D gene (5 bases). CDR1 and CDR2 from the germline V gene are SGHTS and YDEGEE. There are 17 residues in the CDR3. V gave up 0 bases and J gave up 6 bases, with 20 bases separating them. The CDR3 spells CASSLARTTLRVDTQYF. The CDR3 DNA reads TGTGCCAGCAGCTTGGCCAGGACAACCCTCCGAGTGGATACGCAGTATTTT. Full variable domain (outside the CDR3, taken from reference TRBV5-8 and TRBJ2-3): EAGVTQSPTHLIKTRGQQATLRCSPISGHTSVYWYQQALGLGLQFLLWYDEGEERNRGNFPPRFSGRQFPNYSSELNVNALELEDSALYLCASSLARTTLRVDTQYFGPGTRLTVL.

This chain connects TRBV7-2 to TRBJ2-1, with D maybe TRBD2 (6 bases). V lost 8 bases and J lost 9, with 14 bases in between. The CDR3 covers 12 residues. CDR1 is SGHTA, CDR2 FQGNSA, per germline. The CDR3 nucleotides are TGTGCCAGCCGCTGGGGGACTTTTGAGCAGTTCTTC. Translation: CASRWGTFEQFF.

The chain carries TRBV4-3 and TRBJ2-7; TRBD1 is a possible D gene (6 bases). With 0 bases removed from V and 2 bases from J, the gap between germline ends came to 14 bases. Germline CDR1 reads LGHNA; CDR2 reads YSLEER. The CDR3 sequence is 16 residues long. CDR3 region: CASSQDSQGKTYEQYF. The CDR3 DNA reads TGCGCCAGCAGCCAAGATAGTCAGGGGAAGACCTACGAGCAGTACTTC.

The count of this clone is one. The rearrangement uses TRBV6-6 and TRBJ1-5, with D possibly matching TRBD1 (6 bases). Germline V gene lookup returns CDR1 MNHNY and CDR2 SVGAGI (reference sequence). There are 13 residues in the CDR3. V lost 6 bases to trimming and J lost 4 bases, with 10 bases between them. The CDR3, as DNA: TGTGCCAGCAGCCGAGGACAGAATCAGCCCCAGCATTTT. Translated: CASSRGQNQPQHF.

This chain links TRBV5-1 with TRBJ1-4; TRBD1 matches 7 bases. Trimming removed 4 bases from V and 7 bases from J; junction bases left unmatched: 7. Germline V gene sequence: CDR1 SGHRS, CDR2 YFSETQ. This CDR3 comprises 14 residues. The CDR3 here is CASSTQNRGEKLFF. CDR3 bases: TGCGCCAGCAGCACTCAAAACAGGGGTGAAAAACTGTTTTTT.

The chain employs TRBV25-1 and TRBJ1-4; no clear D gene. The germline V and J ends were trimmed by 6 bases and 4 bases, with 12 bases remaining between them. Germline V gene lookup returns CDR1 MGHDK and CDR2 SYGVNS. This CDR3 contains 14 residues. The DNA of the CDR3 is TGTGCCAGCAGCCCCCTGGGAGGTAATGAAAAACTGTTTTTT. Translated: CASSPLGGNEKLFF.

This chain joins TRBV28 and TRBJ1-3; tentatively, D is TRBD1 (5 bases). The germline V and J ends were trimmed by 0 bases and 0 bases, with 9 bases remaining between them. Germline-derived CDR1 and CDR2 are MDHEN and SYDVKM. This CDR3 has 16 residues. CDR3 nucleotides: TGTGCCAGCAGTTTATGGGACACTTACTCTGGAAACACCATATATTTT. It yields the protein CASSLWDTYSGNTIYF.

This chain connects TRBV28 to TRBJ1-5; D call uncertain. V lost 6 bases to trimming and J lost 2 bases, with 8 bases between them. Looked up from germline, CDR1 is MDHEN and CDR2 is SYDVKM. The CDR3 contains 13 residues. CDR3 sequence (DNA): TGTGCCAGCAGGGGCTGGGGCAATCAGCCCCAGCATTTT. This gives the protein CASRGWGNQPQHF.

The chain combines TRBV5-8 with TRBJ2-7; D gene unclear. Between the trimmed V and J ends, which lost 4 bases and 10 bases, there was a span of 15 bases. Germline assignment: CDR1 SGHTS and CDR2 YDEGEE. This CDR3 contains 12 residues. CDR3 region: CASSLTGGLQYF. CDR3 nucleotides: TGTGCCAGCAGCCTGACTGGCGGATTACAGTACTTC.

A note on this clone: In the same sample, other DNA sequences code for this CDR3. The V gene is TRBV9, the J gene TRBJ1-1, with a weak D call TRBD1 (6 bases). In germline, CDR1 is SGDLS, CDR2 YYNGEE. The V and J ends lost 0 bases and 1 base respectively, with 10 bases between them. CDR3 length: 15 residues. Here the CDR3 DNA reads TGTGCCAGCAGCGTAGTGGGCAGGGGGAACACTGAAGCTTTCTTT. Translation gives CASSVVGRGNTEAFF.

The chain joins TRBV3-1 (or the pseudogene TRBV3-2) to TRBJ2-7; possibly TRBD2 for D (5 bases). The CDR3 has 16 residues. V was cut by 0 bases and J by 3 bases, with 15 bases left in between. The V gene's germline CDR1 is LGHDT and CDR2 YNNKEL (reference sequence). DNA of the CDR3: TGTGCCAGCAGCCAAGAGGAGCGTCGAGGGATCTACGAGCAGTACTTC. Translated: CASSQEERRGIYEQYF.

In this sample, this clone turned up a few times. The chain has TRBV28 and TRBJ1-2; TRBD1 matches 7 bases. The CDR3 is made up of 14 amino acids. Trimming removed 5 bases from V and 6 bases from J; junction bases left unmatched: 9. Per the germline V gene, CDR1 is MDHEN and CDR2 is SYDVKM. Here the CDR3 DNA reads TGTGCCAGCAGTGGGGGAGACAGGGTTCATGGCTACACCTTC. This gives the protein CASSGGDRVHGYTF.

The CDR3 DNA sequence: TGTGCCAGCAGCCGACAGGGAGGCACGAACACTGAAGCTTTCTTT. It yields the protein CASSRQGGTNTEAFF. V usage is TRBV6-5 and J usage is TRBJ1-1; 7 bases line up with TRBD1. Trimming cost V 6 bases and J 1 base; bases outside gene matches: 8. The CDR3 covers 15 residues. From germline, CDR1 is MNHEY and CDR2 SVGAGI.